The T cell receptor (beta chain) described here comes from a study of blood T cells in healthy people across ages. A second PCR of 7 to 11 cycles used a sample-barcoded 5' primer and a J-beta primer mix. In TCRdb, the 5' RACE reads were re-called with MiXCR into one record per CDR3 protein. This table has 700,000 or so distinct CDR3 sequences, 20% to 25% appearing once. The authors isolated at least 6 million PBMCs per sample. The clonotype comes from a man between 65 and 85 years old in good health. The sequencing sample was made of blood.

CDR3 sequence (DNA): TGTGCCAGCAGTCGAGTTACACCCGGAGGCAATCAGCCCCAGCATTTT. This gives the protein CASSRVTPGGNQPQHF. This chain connects TRBV7-8 to TRBJ1-5; D uncertain. The CDR3 contains 16 residues. V shed 6 bases and J shed 2 bases, with 17 bases lying between them. Germline V gives CDR1 SGHVS, CDR2 FQNEAQ. The entire variable domain, with the rest obtained from reference TRBV7-8 and TRBJ1-5, is as follows: GAGVSQSPRYKVAKRGQDVALRCDPISGHVSLFWYQQALGQGPEFLTYFQNEAQLDKSGLPSDRFFAERPEGSVSTLKIQRTQQEDSAVYLCASSRVTPGGNQPQHFGDGTRLSIL.